This T cell receptor beta chain came from a study of response to subunit inactivated influenza vaccine. This clonotype was counted at least ten times. TCRdb re-called the RT-PCR reads with MiXCR, one entry per CDR3 protein. The sample holds some 180,000 distinct CDR3 sequences, nearly 9.5% seen once. V shed 0 bases, J shed 0 bases, and the junction held 6 bases outside the gene matches. Germline V gene lookup returns CDR1 ENHRY and CDR2 SYGVKD. The CDR3 spans 19 residues. Sequences were derived from non-naive T cells sorted from PBMCs, sampled on the day of vaccination. This chain joins TRBV10-3 and TRBJ2-1; 12 bases are shared with TRBD2. The clonotype originates from a man aged 45-60 years who received an inactivated influenza vaccine. This chain's CDR3 is CAISESTSGRRSSYNEQFF. CDR3 coding DNA: TGTGCCATCAGTGAGTCTACTAGCGGGAGGCGCAGCTCCTACAATGAGCAGTTCTTC.